This T cell receptor (beta chain) originates from a study of blood T cell repertoires in COVID-19. Turning to the study itself: There were acute and convalescent COVID-19 samples, and they came from the United States, Italy and Spain. T cells, B-cell-depleted T cells, or PBMCs provided the cDNA or gDNA that served as material.

Authors' data handling: Cell counts per sample came from amplifying reference gene primers. Data came from immunoSEQ multiplex PCR; TCRdb stores just in-frame clones and leaves some out. D and trimming come from the DNA, and the V and J calls and clone size come from that table. The data show 150,000 to 200,000 clones, 65% to 85% seen once. There are 18 residues in the CDR3. Trimming removed 7 bases from V and 6 bases from J; junction bases left unmatched: 11. Germline CDR1 is LNHDA and CDR2 is SQIVND (reference sequence). The J gene is TRBJ2-2, the V gene TRBV19; TRBD2 agrees at 16 bases. The specimen was peripheral blood. The sequence was obtained from a woman of 80 years or more with active or convalescent COVID-19. The CDR3 reads CASKVLGLAGGRPGELFF. CDR3 nucleotides: TGTGCCAGTAAAGTATTGGGACTAGCGGGGGGGCGCCCCGGGGAGCTGTTTTTT.